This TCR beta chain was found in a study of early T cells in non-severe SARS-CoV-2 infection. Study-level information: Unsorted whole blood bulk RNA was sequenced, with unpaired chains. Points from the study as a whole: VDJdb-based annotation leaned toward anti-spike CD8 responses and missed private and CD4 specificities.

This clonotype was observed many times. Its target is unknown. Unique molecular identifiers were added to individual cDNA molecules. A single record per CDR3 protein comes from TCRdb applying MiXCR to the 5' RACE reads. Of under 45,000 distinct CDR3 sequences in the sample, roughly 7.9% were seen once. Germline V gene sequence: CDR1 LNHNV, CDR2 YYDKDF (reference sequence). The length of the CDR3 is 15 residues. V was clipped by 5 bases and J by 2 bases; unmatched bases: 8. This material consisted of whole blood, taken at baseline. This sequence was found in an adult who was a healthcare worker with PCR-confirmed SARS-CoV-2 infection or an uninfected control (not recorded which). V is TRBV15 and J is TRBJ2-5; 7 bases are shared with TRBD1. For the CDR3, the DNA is TGTGCCACCAGCCTTGAGGGGGCCCTACAAGAGACCCAGTACTTC. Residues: CATSLEGALQETQYF.